What follows are 29 T cell receptor beta chains derived from one specimen sequenced in a study of OX40 agonist ivuxolimab in advanced cancers. Sequencing was performed with immunoSEQ multiplex PCR; in TCRdb, only in-frame clones are kept and a portion is missing. The sample contains approximately 64,000 clones, 88% of which appear only once. The sample was CD4+ or CD8+ T cells sorted from blood, taken in a trial of the OX40 agonist ivuxolimab. Receptors originate from an adult with an advanced solid tumor such as melanoma, head and neck, liver or kidney cancer.

The rearrangement joins TRBV19 to TRBJ2-1, with 7 bases matching TRBD1. The CDR3 has 16 amino acids. J gave up 3 bases and V 1 base, and 6 bases lay outside the gene matches. Germline CDR1 reads LNHDA; CDR2 reads SQIVND (reference sequence). The CDR3 coding sequence is TGTGCCAGTAGTATAGGACAGGGAGAGATCTACAATGAGCAGTTCTTC. Translated: CASSIGQGEIYNEQFF. Together with reference TRBV19 and TRBJ2-1, the CDR3 gives the full variable domain: DGGITQSPKYLFRKEGQNVTLSCEQNLNHDAMYWYRQDPGQGLRLIYYSQIVNDFQKGDIAEGYSVSREKKESFPLTVTSAQKNPTAFYLCASSIGQGEIYNEQFFGPGTRLTVL.

The V call is TRBV13, the J call TRBJ2-7, with D possibly being TRBD1 (6 bases). CDR3 length: 14 residues. The germline gives CDR1 PRHDT, CDR2 FYEKMQ (reference sequence). V lost 5 bases to trimming and J lost 2 bases, with 13 bases between them. In nucleotides, the CDR3 is TGTGCCAGCAGCGCCTCGCGACAGGCCTACGAGCAGTACTTC. Its translation is CASSASRQAYEQYF.

The rearrangement uses TRBV27 and TRBJ2-3, with 13 nucleotides matching TRBD2. The length of the CDR3 is 16 residues. Looked up from germline, CDR1 is MNHEY and CDR2 is SMNVEV (reference sequence). The J segment lost 4 bases and the V segment lost 6 bases, leaving 7 bases of the junction unmatched. The CDR3 protein is CASSPRGLAGSDTQYF. CDR3 DNA sequence: TGTGCCAGCAGCCCCAGGGGACTAGCGGGGTCAGATACGCAGTATTTT.

This sequence joins TRBV6-6 and TRBJ2-1; 11 nucleotides line up with TRBD2. V lost 4 bases, J lost 6 bases, and 8 bases stayed unmatched. Per the germline V gene, CDR1 is MNHNY and CDR2 is SVGAGI (reference sequence). This CDR3 is built from 16 residues. In DNA, the CDR3 is TGTGCCAGCAGTTCCTCTCTAGCGGGAGGCTTCAATGAGCAGTTCTTC. It specifies CASSSSLAGGFNEQFF.

The chain joins TRBV11-2 to TRBJ2-1; D might be TRBD2 (6 bases). The length of the CDR3 is 18 residues. CDR1 is SGHAT, CDR2 FQNNGV, per germline. Trimming left V 5 bases short and J 9 bases short, with 29 bases between. The CDR3 sequence: CASSLPMRRVRGWGEQFF. The CDR3 bases are TGTGCCAGCAGCCTCCCGATGCGGCGGGTTCGGGGGTGGGGTGAGCAGTTCTTC.

The chain carries TRBV5-6 and TRBJ2-3; TRBD1 matches at 10 bases. Germline V gene sequence: CDR1 SGHDT, CDR2 YYEEEE. The ends lost 3 bases at V and 8 bases at J; junction bases unmatched: 12. This CDR3 is 16 amino acids long. The CDR3 is CASSSEGQGTVGTQYF. The CDR3 DNA reads as TGTGCCAGCAGCTCTGAGGGACAGGGGACGGTGGGTACGCAGTATTTT. Combining the CDR3 with reference TRBV5-6 and TRBJ2-3 gives the whole variable domain DAGVTQSPTHLIKTRGQQVTLRCSPKSGHDTVSWYQQALGQGPQFIFQYYEEEERQRGNFPDRFSGHQFPNYSSELNVNALLLGDSALYLCASSSEGQGTVGTQYFGPGTRLTVL.

The chain links TRBV30 to TRBJ2-1; D call uncertain. Trimming removed 5 bases at V and 3 bases at J, with 8 bases between. The CDR3 spans 12 residues. The germline V gene has CDR1 GTSNPN and CDR2 SVGIG (reference sequence). CDR3 coding DNA: TGTGCCTGGTGCCGAAACTACAATGAGCAGTTCTTC. It specifies CAWCRNYNEQFF.

The chain carries TRBV19 and TRBJ2-1; 9 bases map to TRBD2. Per germline, CDR1 LNHDA and CDR2 SQIVND (reference sequence). The CDR3 is 14 residues long. The J segment lost 10 bases and the V segment lost 3 bases, leaving 7 bases of the junction unmatched. The CDR3 loop is CASSINSGSLEQFF. The DNA of the CDR3 is TGTGCCAGTAGTATCAATAGCGGGAGTTTGGAGCAGTTCTTC.

The chain is built from TRBV4-2 and TRBJ2-7; D perhaps matches TRBD2 (6 bases). Germline V gives CDR1 LGHNA, CDR2 YNFKEQ. The CDR3 totals 16 residues. The V and J ends lost 1 base and 5 bases respectively, with 18 bases between them. CDR3 nucleotides: TGTGCCAGCAGCCAAGTTGGAGGGCTTGGGGGAGACGAGCAGTACTTC. Translation gives CASSQVGGLGGDEQYF.

V and J are TRBV5-6 and TRBJ2-5, with 8 bases aligning to TRBD1. V dropped 7 bases and J dropped 2; count of bases not matched to a gene: 7. Per germline, CDR1 SGHDT and CDR2 YYEEEE. The length of the CDR3 is 14 residues. This CDR3 reads CASGSTGAQETQYF. The CDR3 DNA reads as TGTGCCAGCGGTTCGACAGGGGCGCAAGAGACCCAGTACTTC.

The CDR3 here is CATMLSGTGGSLRGYTF. The CDR3 DNA is TGTGCCACCATGCTCTCGGGGACAGGGGGATCTTTACGCGGCTACACCTTC. V and J are TRBV19 and TRBJ1-2; 11 positions agree with TRBD1. Trimming removed 10 bases from V and 8 bases from J; junction bases left unmatched: 21. The germline CDR1 and CDR2 sequences are LNHDA and SQIVND (reference sequence). The CDR3 runs to 17 residues.

The chain is built from TRBV6-1 and TRBJ2-7; no reliable D call. Trimming left V 6 bases short and J 3 bases short, with 6 bases between. Looked up from germline, CDR1 is MNHNS and CDR2 is SASEGT. This CDR3 is 11 amino acids long. CDR3 sequence reads: CASSLLYEQYF. The CDR3 bases are TGTGCCAGCAGCTTACTCTACGAGCAGTACTTC.

V gene TRBV30 combines with J gene TRBJ1-2; D is unresolved. This CDR3 comprises 13 residues. V lost 0 bases and J lost 3, with 8 bases in between. Germline CDR1 reads GTSNPN; CDR2 reads SVGIG (reference sequence). This CDR3 reads CAWSVDGYYGYTF. The CDR3 DNA reads as TGTGCCTGGAGTGTAGATGGGTACTATGGCTACACCTTC.

This clone was detected only once. The V and J genes are TRBV10-3 and TRBJ1-5, with D maybe TRBD1 (6 bases). Trimming cost V 0 bases and J 0 bases, with 15 bases left between them. This CDR3 comprises 18 residues. Germline CDR1 is ENHRY and CDR2 is SYGVKD. The CDR3 sequence is CAISESRAGAGSNQPQHF. In DNA form, the CDR3 reads TGTGCCATCAGTGAGTCGAGGGCAGGGGCCGGTAGCAATCAGCCCCAGCATTTT.

This clone was seen a few times. This sequence joins TRBV6-6 and TRBJ1-3; D may be TRBD1 (5 bases). This CDR3 has 13 amino acids. Germline V gene sequence: CDR1 MNHNY, CDR2 SVGAGI (reference sequence). The V and J ends lost 6 bases and 3 bases respectively, with 9 bases between them. CDR3 loop: CASSFRDGNTIYF. As DNA, the CDR3 is TGTGCCAGCAGCTTCAGGGATGGAAACACCATATATTTT.

This rearrangement joins TRBV2 to TRBJ2-2, with 9 nucleotides matching TRBD2. CDR1 is SNHLY, CDR2 FYNNEI, per germline. With V trimmed by 2 bases and J by 1 base, 8 bases remained unmatched. The CDR3 contains 18 residues. The CDR3: CASSEWREGLRNTGELFF. The CDR3 DNA follows: TGTGCCAGCAGTGAATGGCGGGAGGGACTACGGAACACCGGGGAGCTGTTTTTT. Together with reference TRBV2 and TRBJ2-2, the CDR3 gives the full variable domain: EPEVTQTPSHQVTQMGQEVILRCVPISNHLYFYWYRQILGQKVEFLVSFYNNEISEKSEIFDDQFSVERPDGSNFTLKIRSTKLEDSAMYFCASSEWREGLRNTGELFFGEGSRLTVL.

V is TRBV5-4 and J is TRBJ1-2; no reliable D call. The CDR3 consists of 13 residues. Trimming took off 0 bases at V and 7 bases at J, with 10 bases between the two ends. CDR1 is SGHNT, CDR2 YYREEE, per germline (reference sequence). Here the CDR3 DNA reads TGTGCCAGCAGCTTGGGAGGTCAGCCTGGCTACACCTTC. Its translation: CASSLGGQPGYTF.

The V gene is TRBV6-1, the J gene TRBJ2-7, with 12 bases matching TRBD2. V lost 3 bases to trimming and J lost 3 bases; unmatched junction nucleotides: 3. The CDR3 has 15 residues. In germline, CDR1 is MNHNS, CDR2 SASEGT. The CDR3 DNA is TGTGCCAGCAGTGAGGTACTAGCGGGAGGCTACGAGCAGTACTTC. This encodes CASSEVLAGGYEQYF.

The rearrangement links TRBV2 to TRBJ2-3, with D possibly TRBD2 on 5 matching bases. This CDR3 is 13 amino acids long. CDR1 and CDR2 (germline): SNHLY, FYNNEI. V dropped 3 bases and J dropped 10 bases, with 14 bases sitting between them. The CDR3 DNA reads as TGTGCCAGCAGTGAGGGCCTAGCAGTAGCGCAGTATTTT. It codes for CASSEGLAVAQYF.

V usage is TRBV18 and J usage is TRBJ2-3; maybe TRBD1 (6 bases). The CDR3 is 15 amino acids. Trimming left V 3 bases short and J 3 bases short, with 13 bases between. Per the germline V gene, CDR1 is KGHSH and CDR2 is LQKENI. CDR3 in amino acids: CASSPEGTLTDTQYF. CDR3 nucleotides: TGTGCCAGCTCACCCGAAGGGACATTAACAGATACGCAGTATTTT.

This chain uses TRBV2 with TRBJ2-7; 8 bases are shared with TRBD1. Germline loops: CDR1 SNHLY, CDR2 FYNNEI. The CDR3 has 13 amino acids. With 1 base clipped from V and 5 bases from J, the junction kept 1 base outside the gene matches. CDR3 DNA sequence: TGTGCCAGCAGTGAAGACAGGGGGAACGAGCAGTACTTC. Protein sequence: CASSEDRGNEQYF.

This clone came up once. V gene TRBV7-2 combines with J gene TRBJ2-7; perhaps TRBD2 as D (7 bases). The CDR3 contains 14 residues. V shed 5 bases and J shed 1 base, with 12 bases lying between them. CDR1 and CDR2 (germline): SGHTA, FQGNSA. The CDR3 bases are TGTGCCAGCAGCCTAGGGGGGGGATCCTACGAGCAGTACTTC. Translated, it gives CASSLGGGSYEQYF.

The chain employs TRBV18 and TRBJ2-5; no clear D gene. V was clipped by 4 bases and J by 2 bases, with 8 bases between them. The CDR3 sequence is 13 residues long. The germline V gene has CDR1 KGHSH and CDR2 LQKENI. The CDR3 region is CASSLGRQETQYF. The CDR3 DNA follows: TGTGCCAGCTCACTTGGGCGGCAAGAGACCCAGTACTTC. Supplemented by reference TRBV18 and TRBJ2-5, the full variable domain reads NAGVMQNPRHLVRRRGQEARLRCSPMKGHSHVYWYRQLPEEGLKFMVYLQKENIIDESGMPKERFSAEFPKEGPSILRIQQVVRGDSAAYFCASSLGRQETQYFGPGTRLLVL.

This sequence joins TRBV2 and TRBJ2-3; D remains ambiguous. Trimming took 7 bases from V and 4 from J, leaving 12 bases between them. CDR1 is SNHLY, CDR2 FYNNEI, per germline. This CDR3 is built from 13 residues. In DNA form, the CDR3 reads TGTGCCAGCAAGAGAAGGGCTGCAGATACGCAGTATTTT. Protein product: CASKRRAADTQYF.

The chain is built from TRBV11-2 and TRBJ2-5; D gene ambiguous. Germline loops: CDR1 SGHAT, CDR2 FQNNGV. The CDR3 sequence is 14 residues long. Trimming stripped 0 bases from V and 2 bases from J, with 7 bases between. As DNA, the CDR3 is TGTGCCAGCAGCTTAGACAGGTATCAAGAGACCCAGTACTTC. Translated, it gives CASSLDRYQETQYF.

This clone was counted between two and nine times. The rearrangement uses TRBV19 and TRBJ1-5; 7 nucleotides align to TRBD1. The CDR3 length is 17 residues. Germline V lookup: CDR1 LNHDA, CDR2 SQIVND (reference sequence). With V trimmed by 5 bases and J by 7 bases, 17 bases remained unmatched. This CDR3 reads CASSFSPGGGQGQPQHF. The CDR3 nucleotides read TGTGCCAGTAGTTTCTCCCCAGGGGGGGGGCAAGGACAGCCCCAGCATTTT.

V usage is TRBV19 and J usage is TRBJ1-5; TRBD1 is a possible D gene (5 bases). The V end lost 4 bases, the J end lost 6 bases, and 13 bases lay between the germline ends. The CDR3 is 14 amino acids. The germline gives CDR1 LNHDA, CDR2 SQIVND (reference sequence). The CDR3 sequence is CASSKAGRSQPQHF. The DNA for the CDR3 is TGTGCCAGTAGTAAGGCAGGGAGAAGTCAGCCCCAGCATTTT.

This chain links TRBV5-6 with TRBJ1-5, with 9 nucleotides matching TRBD1. V lost 4 bases, J lost 8 bases, and 10 bases stayed unmatched. Germline CDR1 reads SGHDT; CDR2 reads YYEEEE. The CDR3 runs 15 residues. CDR3 nucleotide sequence: TGTGCCAGCAGCCGGAGAGGGACAGGGATAGAGCCCCAGCATTTT. Its protein is CASSRRGTGIEPQHF.

The rearrangement uses TRBV15 and TRBJ2-3; 11 bases align to TRBD2. The germline CDR1 and CDR2 sequences are LNHNV and YYDKDF (reference sequence). CDR3 length: 19 amino acids. V trimming: 1 base; J trimming: 2 bases; junction bases outside the gene matches: 11. This CDR3 reads CATSRGLGTSGLDTDTQYF. For the CDR3, the DNA is TGTGCCACCAGCAGAGGCCTCGGGACTAGCGGTCTTGACACAGATACGCAGTATTTT.